This T cell receptor beta chain was sequenced in a study of cytomegalovirus exposure and HLA in healthy donors. General study points: High sensitivity and specificity were reportedly achieved when the classifier diagnosed cytomegalovirus status.

CDR1 is LNHDA and CDR2 is SQIVND in the germline V gene (reference sequence). The CDR3 runs 12 residues. Trimming left V 5 bases short and J 5 bases short, with 7 bases between. To note about this clone: Its antigen is not identified.

Produced via immunoSEQ multiplex PCR; TCRdb's table is partial and in-frame only. The table lists more than 95,000 clones, approximately 92% of them singletons. This sequence originates from a woman aged 18-30 years in good health and CMV-seronegative. The chain uses TRBV19 and TRBJ1-5; D call uncertain. The sample comprised PBMCs. CDR3 DNA sequence: TGTGCCAGTAGTCCGGGGTATCAGCCCCAGCATTTT. The encoded protein is CASSPGYQPQHF. Combining the CDR3 with reference TRBV19 and TRBJ1-5 gives the whole variable domain DGGITQSPKYLFRKEGQNVTLSCEQNLNHDAMYWYRQDPGQGLRLIYYSQIVNDFQKGDIAEGYSVSREKKESFPLTVTSAQKNPTAFYLCASSPGYQPQHFGDGTRLSIL.